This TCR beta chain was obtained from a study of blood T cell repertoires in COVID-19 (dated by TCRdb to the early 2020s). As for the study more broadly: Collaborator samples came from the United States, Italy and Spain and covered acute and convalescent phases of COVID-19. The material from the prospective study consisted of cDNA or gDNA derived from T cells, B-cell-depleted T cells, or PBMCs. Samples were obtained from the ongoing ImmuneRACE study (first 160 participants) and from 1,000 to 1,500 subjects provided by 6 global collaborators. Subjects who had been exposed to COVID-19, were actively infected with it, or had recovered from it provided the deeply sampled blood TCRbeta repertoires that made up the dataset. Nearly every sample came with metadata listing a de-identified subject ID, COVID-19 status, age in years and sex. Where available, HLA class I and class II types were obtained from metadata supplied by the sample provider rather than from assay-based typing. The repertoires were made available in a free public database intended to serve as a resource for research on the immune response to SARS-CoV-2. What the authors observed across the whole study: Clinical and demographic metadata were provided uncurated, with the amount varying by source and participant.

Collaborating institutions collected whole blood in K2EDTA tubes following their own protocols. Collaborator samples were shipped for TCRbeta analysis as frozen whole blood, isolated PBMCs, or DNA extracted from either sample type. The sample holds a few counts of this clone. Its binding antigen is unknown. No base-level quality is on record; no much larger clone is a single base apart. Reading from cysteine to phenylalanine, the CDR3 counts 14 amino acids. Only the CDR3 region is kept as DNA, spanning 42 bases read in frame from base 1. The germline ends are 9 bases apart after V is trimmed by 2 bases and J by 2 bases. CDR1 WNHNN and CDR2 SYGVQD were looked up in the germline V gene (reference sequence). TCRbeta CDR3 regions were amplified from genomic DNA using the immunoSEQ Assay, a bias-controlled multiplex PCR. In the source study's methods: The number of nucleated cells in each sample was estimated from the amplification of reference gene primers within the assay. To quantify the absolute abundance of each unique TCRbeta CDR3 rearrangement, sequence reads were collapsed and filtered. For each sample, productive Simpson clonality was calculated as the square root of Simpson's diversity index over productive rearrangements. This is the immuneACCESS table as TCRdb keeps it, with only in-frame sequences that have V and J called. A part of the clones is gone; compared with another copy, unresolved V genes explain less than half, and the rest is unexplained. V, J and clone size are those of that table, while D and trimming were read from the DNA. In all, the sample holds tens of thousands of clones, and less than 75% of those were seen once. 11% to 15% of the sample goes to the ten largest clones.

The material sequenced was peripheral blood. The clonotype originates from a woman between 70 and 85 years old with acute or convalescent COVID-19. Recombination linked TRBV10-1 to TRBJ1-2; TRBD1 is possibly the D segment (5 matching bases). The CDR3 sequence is CASSEGAGNYGYTF. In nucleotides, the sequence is TGCGCCAGCAGTGAGGGGGCTGGAAACTATGGCTACACCTTC.